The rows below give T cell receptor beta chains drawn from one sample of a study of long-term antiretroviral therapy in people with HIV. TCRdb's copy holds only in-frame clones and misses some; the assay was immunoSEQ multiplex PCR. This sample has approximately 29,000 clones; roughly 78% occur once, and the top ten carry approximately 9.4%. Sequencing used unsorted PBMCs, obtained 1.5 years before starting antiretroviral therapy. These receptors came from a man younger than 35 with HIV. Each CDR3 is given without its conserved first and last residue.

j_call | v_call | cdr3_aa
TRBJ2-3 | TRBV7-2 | ASSFFGGTDTQY
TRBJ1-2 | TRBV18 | ASSPGGADGYT
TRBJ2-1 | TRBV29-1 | SVAGNNEQF
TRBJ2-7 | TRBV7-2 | ASSLYDEQY
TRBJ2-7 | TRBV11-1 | ASSSAGSLYEQY
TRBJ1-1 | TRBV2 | ASSEGGTATEAF
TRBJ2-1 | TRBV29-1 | SAAEGVYNEQF
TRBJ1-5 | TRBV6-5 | ASSSLNQPQH
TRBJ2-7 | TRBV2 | ARGTGTGGIYEQY
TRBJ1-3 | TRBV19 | ASSMWGASGNTIY
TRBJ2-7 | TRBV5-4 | ASSLYPYEQY
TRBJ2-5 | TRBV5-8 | ASSPGGLADQETQY
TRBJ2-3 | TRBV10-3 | AIAPGLSGGLALSTDTQY
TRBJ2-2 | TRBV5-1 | ASSPQRGILTGELF
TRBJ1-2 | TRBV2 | ASSEWRERVGVYGYT
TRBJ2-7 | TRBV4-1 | ASSRFWTRSYEQY
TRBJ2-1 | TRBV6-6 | ASRTDSYNEQF
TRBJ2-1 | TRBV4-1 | ASSQGGGGSYNEQF
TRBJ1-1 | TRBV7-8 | ASSLERRENTEAF
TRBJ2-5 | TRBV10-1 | ASSEGVQETQY
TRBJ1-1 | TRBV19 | ASSPPLALAEAF
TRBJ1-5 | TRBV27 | ASGWAQINQPQH
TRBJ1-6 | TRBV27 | ASSFYSSYNSPLH
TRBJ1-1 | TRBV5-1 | ASSPQANTEAF
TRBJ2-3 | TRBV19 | ATTDPRAAEGRTQY
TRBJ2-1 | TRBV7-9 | ASSQKGAAPYNEQF
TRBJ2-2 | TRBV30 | AWSVRLGGAGELF
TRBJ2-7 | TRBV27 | ASSLKGGLTSGFYEQY
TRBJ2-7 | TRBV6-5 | ASSYSGAHSEQY
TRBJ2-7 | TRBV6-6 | ASSSGNEQY
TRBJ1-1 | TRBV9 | ASSPIAENTEAF
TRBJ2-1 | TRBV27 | ASRDTSGGTHPLSYNEQF
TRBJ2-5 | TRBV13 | ASSVGGDQETQY
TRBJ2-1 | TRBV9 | ASSVSGTPDNEQF
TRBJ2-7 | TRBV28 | ASSASQGNYEQY
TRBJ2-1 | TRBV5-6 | ASSPGINSYNEQF
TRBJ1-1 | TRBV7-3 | ASSGENTEAF